The 15 T cell receptor beta chains in this list originate from one sample, sequenced in a study of T cell responses to AZD1222 COVID-19 vaccine. TCRdb's copy holds only in-frame clones and misses some; the assay was immunoSEQ multiplex PCR. The sample holds approximately 100,000 clones, over 75% seen once. The sequenced sample was peripheral blood, obtained on day 0 of AZD1222 vaccination. The receptors here all came from an adult in good health.

The rearrangement links TRBV27 to TRBJ1-4; TRBD1 matches 7 bases. CDR1 and CDR2 (germline): MNHEY, SMNVEV (reference sequence). V shed 0 bases, J shed 12 bases, and the junction held 7 bases outside the gene matches. The CDR3 sequence is 14 residues long. The CDR3 DNA is TGTGCCAGCAGTTTATCCATGACAGGGTGGGAACTGTTTTTT. Its translation is CASSLSMTGWELFF.

The rearrangement joins TRBV7-2 to TRBJ2-7; D ambiguous. CDR3 length: 13 amino acids. The germline gives CDR1 SGHTA, CDR2 FQGNSA. The V and J ends lost 5 bases and 0 bases respectively, with 8 bases between them. This CDR3 reads CASSPVSSYEQYF. CDR3 nucleotide sequence: TGTGCCAGCAGCCCGGTGAGCTCCTACGAGCAGTACTTC.

The chain uses TRBV6-5 and TRBJ1-4; 11 nucleotides agree with TRBD1. This CDR3 has 13 residues. CDR1 and CDR2 from the germline V gene are MNHEY and SVGAGI. With 8 bases clipped from V and 8 bases from J, the junction kept 4 bases outside the gene matches. CDR3 protein: CASCRDRGEKLFF. The CDR3 nucleotides are TGTGCCAGCTGCCGGGACAGGGGGGAAAAACTGTTTTTT.

The chain has TRBV4-2 and TRBJ1-1, with D uncertain. V was cut by 0 bases and J by 7 bases, with 15 bases left in between. Germline V gene lookup returns CDR1 LGHNA and CDR2 YNFKEQ. The CDR3 consists of 15 residues. The chain's CDR3 is CASSQEFGVGREAFF. CDR3 in DNA: TGTGCCAGCAGCCAAGAGTTTGGTGTGGGCCGTGAAGCTTTCTTT.

The chain carries TRBV2 and TRBJ1-4; D not resolved. V was trimmed by 4 bases and J by 0 bases, leaving 12 bases between them. Germline CDR1 SNHLY, CDR2 FYNNEI. CDR3 length: 16 residues. The CDR3 loop is CASSAAVSTTNEKLFF. Written as DNA, the CDR3 is TGTGCCAGCAGTGCGGCAGTCTCAACAACTAATGAAAAACTGTTTTTT.

CDR3 region: CASSNSGNTIYF. CDR3 in DNA: TGTGCCAGCAGCAACTCTGGAAACACCATATATTTT. The chain has TRBV12-3 or TRBV12-4 and TRBJ1-3, with D uncertain. There are 12 residues in the CDR3. V was trimmed by 6 bases and J by 0 bases, leaving 3 bases between them.

V usage is TRBV30 and J usage is TRBJ2-2, with D possibly being TRBD1 (5 bases). This CDR3 comprises 14 residues. V shed 2 bases and J shed 1 base, with 8 bases lying between them. The germline V gene encodes CDR1 GTSNPN and CDR2 SVGIG (reference sequence). CDR3 sequence: CAWSTGWNTGELFF. The DNA for the CDR3 is TGTGCCTGGAGTACAGGATGGAACACCGGGGAGCTGTTTTTT.

As concerns this clone: Lacking the conserved final phenylalanine or tryptophan, this CDR3 likely reflects a read error. The DNA of the CDR3 is TGTGCCATCGTTGGGCCAGACCTTAATTCACCCCTCCACCTT. Residues: CAIVGPDLNSPLHL. The gene calls are TRBV2 and TRBJ1-6; D remains ambiguous. This CDR3 comprises 14 residues. Germline loops: CDR1 SNHLY, CDR2 FYNNEI. The V gene lost 10 bases and the J gene lost 6 bases, with 16 bases spanning the gap.

The chain employs TRBV5-1 and TRBJ2-6; 8 bases are a match to TRBD2. After removal of 4 bases from V and 0 bases from J, the junction contained 3 bases not matched to a gene. CDR3 length equals 16 residues. Germline CDR1 reads SGHRS; CDR2 reads YFSETQ. CDR3 DNA sequence: TGCGCCAGCAGCCCGGGGACTAGCTCTGGGGCCAACGTCCTGACTTTC. As protein: CASSPGTSSGANVLTF.

This chain joins TRBV5-6 and TRBJ1-1; 7 bases are shared with TRBD1. This CDR3 has 13 amino acids. Losses at the gene ends were 0 bases for V and 6 bases for J; bases not matched to a gene: 2. The germline CDR1 and CDR2 sequences are SGHDT and YYEEEE. CDR3 sequence (DNA): TGTGCCAGCAGCTTGGGACAGGGTCCTGAAGCTTTCTTT. Translated: CASSLGQGPEAFF.

This chain connects TRBV6-4 to TRBJ2-3; 7 nucleotides agree with TRBD2. In germline, CDR1 is MRHNA, CDR2 SNTAGT. With V trimmed by 5 bases and J by 0 bases, 5 bases remained unmatched. The CDR3 is 15 amino acids. CDR3 sequence reads: CASSRTSASTDTQYF. The CDR3 bases are TGTGCCAGCAGTCGTACTAGCGCGAGCACAGATACGCAGTATTTT.

This chain connects TRBV4-1 to TRBJ2-3; D is unclear. Germline CDR1 is MGHRA and CDR2 is YSYEKL. There are 16 residues in the CDR3. Trimming shortened V by 4 bases and J by 0 bases, and 14 bases separated the two germline ends. CDR3 in amino acids: CASSPGRQSSTDTQYF. Written as DNA, the CDR3 is TGCGCCAGCAGCCCAGGACGCCAGTCTAGCACAGATACGCAGTATTTT.

This clone was detected once. The rearrangement joins TRBV11-3 to TRBJ2-2; D not certain. The CDR3 is 13 amino acids. V dropped 1 base and J dropped 4 bases, with 4 bases sitting between them. Germline V lookup: CDR1 SGHNT, CDR2 YENEEA. CDR3 nucleotide sequence: TGTGCCAGCAGCTTAGGCTTCACCGGGGAGCTGTTTTTT. Protein product: CASSLGFTGELFF.

The V call is TRBV5-6, the J call TRBJ2-1; D may correspond to TRBD1 or TRBD2 (6 bases each). Germline V gene sequence: CDR1 SGHDT, CDR2 YYEEEE. With 5 bases removed from V and 0 bases from J, the gap between germline ends came to 15 bases. CDR3 length: 16 residues. Here the CDR3 reads CASSEYWGASYNEQFF. In DNA, the CDR3 is TGTGCCAGCAGTGAATACTGGGGGGCCTCCTACAATGAGCAGTTCTTC.

V gene TRBV21-1 combines with J gene TRBJ2-7; TRBD2, as called in the table, went unchecked against the DNA. TRBV21-1 corresponds to a pseudogene. The CDR3 totals 19 residues. DNA of the CDR3: TGTGCCAGCAGCCCGCCGACTAGTGGGGGGGCCGTTTTTGAGTACGAGCAGTACTTC. Its translation is CASSPPTSGGAVFEYEQYF.